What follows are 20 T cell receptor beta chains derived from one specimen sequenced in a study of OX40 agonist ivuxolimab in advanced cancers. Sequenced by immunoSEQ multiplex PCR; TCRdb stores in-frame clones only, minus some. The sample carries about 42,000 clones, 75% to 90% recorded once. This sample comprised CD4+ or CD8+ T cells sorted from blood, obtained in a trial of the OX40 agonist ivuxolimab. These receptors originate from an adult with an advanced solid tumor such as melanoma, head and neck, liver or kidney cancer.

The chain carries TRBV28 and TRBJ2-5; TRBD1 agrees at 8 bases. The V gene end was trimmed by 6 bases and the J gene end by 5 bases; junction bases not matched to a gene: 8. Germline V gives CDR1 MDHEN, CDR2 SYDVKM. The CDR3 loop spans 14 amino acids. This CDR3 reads CASSTGQGSETQYF. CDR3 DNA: TGTGCCAGCAGCACCGGACAGGGATCGGAGACCCAGTACTTC.

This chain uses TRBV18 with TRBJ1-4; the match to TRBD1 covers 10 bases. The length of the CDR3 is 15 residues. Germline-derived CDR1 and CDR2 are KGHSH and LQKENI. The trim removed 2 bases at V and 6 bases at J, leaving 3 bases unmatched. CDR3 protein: CASSPGTGEYEKLFF. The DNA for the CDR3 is TGTGCCAGCTCACCAGGGACAGGGGAGTATGAAAAACTGTTTTTT. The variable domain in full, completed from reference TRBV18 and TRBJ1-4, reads NAGVMQNPRHLVRRRGQEARLRCSPMKGHSHVYWYRQLPEEGLKFMVYLQKENIIDESGMPKERFSAEFPKEGPSILRIQQVVRGDSAAYFCASSPGTGEYEKLFFGSGTQLSVL.

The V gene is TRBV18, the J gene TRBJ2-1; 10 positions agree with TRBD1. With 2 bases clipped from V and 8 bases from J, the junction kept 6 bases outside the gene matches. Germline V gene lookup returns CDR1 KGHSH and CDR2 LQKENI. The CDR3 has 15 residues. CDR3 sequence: CASSPDGTGAYEQFF. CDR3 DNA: TGTGCCAGCTCACCAGACGGGACAGGGGCCTATGAGCAGTTCTTC.

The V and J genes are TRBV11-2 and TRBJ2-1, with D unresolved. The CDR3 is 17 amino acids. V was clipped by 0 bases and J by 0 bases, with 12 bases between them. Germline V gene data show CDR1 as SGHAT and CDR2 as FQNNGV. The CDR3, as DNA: TGTGCCAGCAGCTTAGAAACTGACCTAAGCTCCTACAATGAGCAGTTCTTC. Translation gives CASSLETDLSSYNEQFF.

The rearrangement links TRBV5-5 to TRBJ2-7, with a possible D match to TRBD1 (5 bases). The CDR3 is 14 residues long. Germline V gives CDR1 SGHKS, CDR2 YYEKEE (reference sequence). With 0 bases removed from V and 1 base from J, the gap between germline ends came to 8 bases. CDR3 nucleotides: TGTGCCAGCAGCTTGGACAGGAGATCCTACGAGCAGTACTTC. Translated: CASSLDRRSYEQYF.

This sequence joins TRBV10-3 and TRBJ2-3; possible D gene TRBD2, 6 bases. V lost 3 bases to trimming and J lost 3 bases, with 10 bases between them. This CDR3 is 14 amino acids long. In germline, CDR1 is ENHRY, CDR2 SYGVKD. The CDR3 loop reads CAISDSAGTDTQYF. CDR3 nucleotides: TGTGCCATCAGTGATAGCGCGGGGACAGATACGCAGTATTTT.

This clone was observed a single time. The CDR3 sequence: CASSSGVLDIQYF. DNA for the CDR3: TGTGCCAGTAGTTCCGGGGTTTTGGACATTCAGTACTTC. The chain is built from TRBV19 and TRBJ2-4; perhaps TRBD2 as D (5 bases). Deletions cut 5 bases from V and 8 bases from J, with 13 bases between. The CDR3 extends over 13 amino acids. From germline, CDR1 is LNHDA and CDR2 SQIVND (reference sequence).

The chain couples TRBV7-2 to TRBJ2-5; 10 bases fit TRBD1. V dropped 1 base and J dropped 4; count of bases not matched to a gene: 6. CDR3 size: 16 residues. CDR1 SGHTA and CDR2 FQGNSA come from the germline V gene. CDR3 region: CASSLVGTGASETQYF. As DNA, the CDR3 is TGTGCCAGCAGCTTAGTCGGGACAGGGGCTTCAGAGACCCAGTACTTC.

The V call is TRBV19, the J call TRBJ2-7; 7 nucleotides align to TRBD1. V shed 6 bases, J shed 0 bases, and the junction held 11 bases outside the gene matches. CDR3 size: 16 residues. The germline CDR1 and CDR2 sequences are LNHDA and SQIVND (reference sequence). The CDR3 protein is CASSRQGGMSSYEQYF. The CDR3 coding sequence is TGTGCCAGTAGCCGCCAAGGGGGCATGAGCTCCTACGAGCAGTACTTC. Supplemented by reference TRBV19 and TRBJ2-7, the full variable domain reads DGGITQSPKYLFRKEGQNVTLSCEQNLNHDAMYWYRQDPGQGLRLIYYSQIVNDFQKGDIAEGYSVSREKKESFPLTVTSAQKNPTAFYLCASSRQGGMSSYEQYFGPGTRLTVT.

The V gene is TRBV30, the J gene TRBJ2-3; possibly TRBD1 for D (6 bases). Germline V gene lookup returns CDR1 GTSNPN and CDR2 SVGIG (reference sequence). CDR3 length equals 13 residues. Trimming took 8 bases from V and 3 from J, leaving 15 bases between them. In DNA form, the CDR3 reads TGTGCCAGACAGGTTGGTCAGACAGATACGCAGTATTTT. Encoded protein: CARQVGQTDTQYF.

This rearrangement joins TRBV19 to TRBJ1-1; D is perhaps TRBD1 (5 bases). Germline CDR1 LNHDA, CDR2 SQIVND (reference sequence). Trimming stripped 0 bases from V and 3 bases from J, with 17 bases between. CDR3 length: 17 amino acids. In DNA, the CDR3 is TGTGCCAGTAGTATAGATTACTTGGGGGAGTCAGACACTGAAGCTTTCTTT. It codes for CASSIDYLGESDTEAFF.

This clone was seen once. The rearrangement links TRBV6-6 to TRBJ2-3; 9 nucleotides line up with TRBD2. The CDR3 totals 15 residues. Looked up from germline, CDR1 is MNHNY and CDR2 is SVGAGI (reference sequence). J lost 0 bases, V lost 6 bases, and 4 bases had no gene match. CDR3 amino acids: CASRSSGASTDTQYF. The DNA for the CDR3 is TGTGCCAGCAGGTCTAGCGGGGCTAGCACAGATACGCAGTATTTT.

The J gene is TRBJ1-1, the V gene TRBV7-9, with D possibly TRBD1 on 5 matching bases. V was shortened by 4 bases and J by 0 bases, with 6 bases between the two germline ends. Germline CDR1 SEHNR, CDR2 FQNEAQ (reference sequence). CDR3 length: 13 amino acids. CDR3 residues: CASSWDLNTEAFF. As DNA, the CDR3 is TGTGCCAGCAGCTGGGACTTGAACACTGAAGCTTTCTTT.

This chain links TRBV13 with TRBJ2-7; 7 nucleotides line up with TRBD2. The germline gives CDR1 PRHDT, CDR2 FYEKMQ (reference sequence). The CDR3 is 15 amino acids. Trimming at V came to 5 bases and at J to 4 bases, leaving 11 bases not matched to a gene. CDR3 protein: CASSPKRGPKYEQYF. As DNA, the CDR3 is TGTGCCAGCAGCCCTAAGCGGGGACCTAAGTACGAGCAGTACTTC.

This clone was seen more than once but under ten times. This chain's CDR3 is CASNQGPSGANVLTF. CDR3 nucleotides: TGTGCCAGTAACCAGGGGCCCTCTGGGGCCAACGTCCTGACTTTC. This chain joins TRBV19 and TRBJ2-6; D possibly corresponds to TRBD1 (6 bases). The CDR3 runs to 15 residues. Between the trimmed V and J ends, which lost 7 bases and 0 bases, there was a span of 10 bases. The germline CDR1 and CDR2 sequences are LNHDA and SQIVND (reference sequence).

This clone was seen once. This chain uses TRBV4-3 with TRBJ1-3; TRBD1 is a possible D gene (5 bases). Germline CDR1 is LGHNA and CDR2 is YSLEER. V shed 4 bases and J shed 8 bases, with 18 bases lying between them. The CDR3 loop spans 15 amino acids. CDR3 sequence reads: CASSPSYGAEDTIYF. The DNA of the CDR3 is TGCGCCAGCAGCCCCTCTTATGGGGCGGAGGACACCATATATTTT.

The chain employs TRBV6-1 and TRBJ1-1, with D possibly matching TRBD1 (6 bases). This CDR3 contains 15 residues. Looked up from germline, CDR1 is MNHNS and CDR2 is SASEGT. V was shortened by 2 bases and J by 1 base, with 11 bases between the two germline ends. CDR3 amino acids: CASSELGGANTEAFF. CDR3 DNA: TGTGCCAGCAGTGAATTGGGGGGCGCGAACACTGAAGCTTTCTTT.

Here the CDR3 DNA reads TGTGCCAGTAGTATCCTCGGACTAGCGGGGTTATACAATGAGCAGTTCTTC. Protein product: CASSILGLAGLYNEQFF. V gene TRBV19 combines with J gene TRBJ2-1; 12 bases align to TRBD2. The CDR3 extends over 17 amino acids. The trim removed 3 bases at V and 4 bases at J, leaving 7 bases unmatched. Germline-derived CDR1 and CDR2 are LNHDA and SQIVND (reference sequence).

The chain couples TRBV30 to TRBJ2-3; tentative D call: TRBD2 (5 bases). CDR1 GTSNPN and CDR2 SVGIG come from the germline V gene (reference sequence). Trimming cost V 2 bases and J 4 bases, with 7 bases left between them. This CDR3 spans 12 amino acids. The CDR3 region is CAWSRAADTQYF. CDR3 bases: TGTGCCTGGAGTCGAGCGGCAGATACGCAGTATTTT.

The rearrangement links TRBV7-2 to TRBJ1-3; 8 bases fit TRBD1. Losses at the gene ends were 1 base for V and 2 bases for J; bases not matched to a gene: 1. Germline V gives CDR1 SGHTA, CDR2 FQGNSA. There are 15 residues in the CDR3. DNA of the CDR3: TGTGCCAGCAGCTTAGACAGGGGGACTGGAAACACCATATATTTT. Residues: CASSLDRGTGNTIYF.